This T cell receptor (beta chain) was sequenced in a study of identical twins' blood T cells. Study conclusions and caveats: Out-of-frame TCRbeta clonotypes reportedly had markedly more similar V usage in twins than unrelated donors. Twins shared more top CDR3 clonotypes than unrelated donors did.

CDR3 length: 13 residues. V was cut by 6 bases and J by 8 bases, with 11 bases left in between. In germline, CDR1 is SNHLY, CDR2 FYNNEI. Three pairs of healthy female monozygous twins were the donors. A word on this clonotype: Its target is not known.

Under the authors' procedure: Per-library CDR3 reads ranged about 2.2 to 3.6 million; clonotypes, ~100,000 to ~550,000. TCRdb analysed the 5' RACE reads with MiXCR anew, one entry per CDR3 protein. What appears here as the V and J calls and clone size reflects TCRdb's work, not the paper's. The sample records about 500 distinct CDR3 sequences, 69% being singletons. The sequence derives from a woman between 18 and 55 years old in good health. The genes are TRBV2 and TRBJ1-6; D remains ambiguous. Sequencing was done on a sample of PBMCs. Written as DNA, the CDR3 is TGTGCCAGCAGCCCCGCCCCCTATTCACCCCTCCACTTT. Its translation is CASSPAPYSPLHF.